Described below is a single T cell receptor (beta chain) sequence and its context. No antigen is known for it. This record belongs to a study of identical twins. Study conclusions and caveats: Modeled out-of-frame TCR alpha sharing in monozygotic twins fell below observed levels. Within cord blood, abundant beta clonotypes carried fewer insertions, but memory repertoires showed no such trend. Partial confounding of zero-insertion analyses by invariant MAIT and iNKT cells was possible.

This CDR3 is built from 15 residues. Looked up from germline, CDR1 is SGHTA and CDR2 is FQGNSA. The V and J ends lost 2 bases and 10 bases respectively, with 17 bases between them. A template switching step contributed a universal primer site, while unique molecular identifiers were present in the cDNA. Each CDR3 protein is one row after TCRdb ran MiXCR on the 5' RACE reads. The sample lists over 200,000 distinct CDR3 sequences; about 10% were seen once. This receptor was obtained from a man aged 50 to 59 in good health. Sample: memory T cells sorted from blood. The rearrangement joins TRBV7-2 to TRBJ1-4; a possible D gene is TRBD1 (5 bases). DNA for the CDR3: TGTGCCAGCAGCTTAACGGCGGGGGTATCCGCAAAACTGTTTTTT. Its protein is CASSLTAGVSAKLFF.